This entry lists 24 T cell receptor beta chains sequenced from one sample in a study of cytomegalovirus exposure and HLA in healthy donors. Amplification used 60 Vbeta primers and 13 Jbeta primers. Sequenced by immunoSEQ multiplex PCR; TCRdb stores in-frame clones only, minus some. Found here are 200,000 to 250,000 clones, 75% to 85% of them singletons; the top ten hold roughly 1.5%. The sequenced sample was PBMCs. Receptors originate from a girl aged 10 to 17 in good health and CMV-seronegative.

This clone was seen just once. The chain links TRBV25-1 to TRBJ1-6; weak D call: TRBD1 (6 bases). V dropped 7 bases and J dropped 5 bases, with 12 bases sitting between them. This CDR3 comprises 14 residues. Germline V lookup: CDR1 MGHDK, CDR2 SYGVNS. The CDR3: CASTLTGDNSPLHF. The CDR3 DNA follows: TGTGCCAGCACCCTGACAGGAGATAATTCACCCCTCCACTTT. The whole variable domain, remainder taken from reference TRBV25-1 and TRBJ1-6, is EADIYQTPRYLVIGTGKKITLECSQTMGHDKMYWYQQDPGMELHLIHYSYGVNSTEKGDLSSESTVSRIRTEHFPLTLESARPSHTSQYLCASTLTGDNSPLHFGNGTRLTVT.

The chain joins TRBV15 to TRBJ2-2; TRBD2 matches at 9 bases. CDR3 length: 16 amino acids. Per germline, CDR1 LNHNV and CDR2 YYDKDF (reference sequence). V trimming: 5 bases; J trimming: 0 bases; junction bases outside the gene matches: 4. The DNA for the CDR3 is TGTGCCACCAGCCGTAGCGGGGGTACGAACACCGGGGAGCTGTTTTTT. This sequence encodes CATSRSGGTNTGELFF.

The rearrangement uses TRBV13 and TRBJ1-6, with 9 positions matching TRBD1. V lost 5 bases, J lost 7 bases, and 9 bases stayed unmatched. CDR3 length: 16 residues. CDR1 PRHDT and CDR2 FYEKMQ come from the germline V gene (reference sequence). CDR3 coding DNA: TGTGCCAGCAGCCCGACGGGACAGGGTCAAAATTCACCCCTCCACTTT. Its protein product is CASSPTGQGQNSPLHF. Combining the CDR3 with reference TRBV13 and TRBJ1-6 gives the whole variable domain AAGVIQSPRHLIKEKRETATLKCYPIPRHDTVYWYQQGPGQDPQFLISFYEKMQSDKGSIPDRFSAQQFSDYHSELNMSSLELGDSALYFCASSPTGQGQNSPLHFGNGTRLTVT.

There are a few counts of this clone. The chain has TRBV27 and TRBJ2-7; D is possibly TRBD1 (6 bases). Germline V gene sequence: CDR1 MNHEY, CDR2 SMNVEV (reference sequence). V lost 3 bases and J 2 bases, leaving 11 bases between the germline ends. The CDR3 has 14 residues. CDR3 sequence reads: CASSLSGQTYEQYF. The CDR3 DNA follows: TGTGCCAGCAGTTTGTCGGGACAAACCTACGAGCAGTACTTC.

The V and J genes are TRBV10-3 and TRBJ1-1, with D tentatively TRBD1 (6 bases). CDR1 and CDR2 from the germline V gene are ENHRY and SYGVKD. The CDR3 runs 14 residues. The V end was cut by 7 bases, the J end by 7 bases, with 19 bases between. The CDR3 loop is CAIKSMDRLDEAFF. The DNA for the CDR3 is TGTGCCATCAAGTCGATGGACAGACTCGATGAAGCTTTCTTT.

DNA of the CDR3: TGTGCCAGCAGCCTTCGGGGTTCCACTGAAGCTTTCTTT. Translation: CASSLRGSTEAFF. This chain links TRBV6-5 with TRBJ1-1; D is ambiguous. The CDR3 length is 13 residues. CDR1 and CDR2 (germline): MNHEY, SVGAGI. V was clipped by 6 bases and J by 4 bases, with 12 bases between them.

The genes are TRBV7-9 and TRBJ2-2; D perhaps matches TRBD1 (6 bases). The CDR3 spans 15 residues. Trimming left V 5 bases short and J 0 bases short, with 10 bases between. CDR1 is SEHNR, CDR2 FQNEAQ, per germline (reference sequence). The DNA for the CDR3 is TGTGCCAGCAGCCCCGGACAGACGAACACCGGGGAGCTGTTTTTT. Its translation is CASSPGQTNTGELFF.

The chain couples TRBV7-2 to TRBJ1-6; 7 bases align to TRBD1. The CDR3 has 13 residues. Per the germline V gene, CDR1 is SGHTA and CDR2 is FQGNSA. V lost 6 bases, J lost 11 bases, and 7 bases stayed unmatched. The CDR3 DNA is TGTGCCAGCAGTCGGCGACAGGGCGCACCCCTCCACTTT. Protein product: CASSRRQGAPLHF.

As concerns this clone: Other DNA sequences in this sample translate to the same CDR3. The rearrangement uses TRBV6-5 and TRBJ1-6; TRBD1 might be the D (5 bases). V was trimmed by 2 bases and J by 6 bases, leaving 11 bases between them. The CDR3 runs to 15 residues. From germline, CDR1 is MNHEY and CDR2 SVGAGI. CDR3 bases: TGTGCCAGCAGTTACGCTTCAGGGCCTAATTCACCCCTCCACTTT. Translating gives CASSYASGPNSPLHF.

The chain has TRBV11-2 and TRBJ2-7, with D uncertain. V lost 1 base and J lost 1, with 2 bases in between. The CDR3 has 12 residues. Germline assignment: CDR1 SGHAT and CDR2 FQNNGV. The CDR3: CASSLASYEQYF. The DNA for the CDR3 is TGTGCCAGCAGCTTAGCATCCTACGAGCAGTACTTC.

V gene TRBV27 combines with J gene TRBJ1-1; possibly TRBD1 for D (5 bases). V lost 7 bases and J lost 4, with 19 bases in between. Germline CDR1 reads MNHEY; CDR2 reads SMNVEV (reference sequence). The CDR3 consists of 15 residues. The CDR3, as DNA: TGTGCCAGCAATCTAGCGGGGCCGGAGGTCACTGAAGCTTTCTTT. Encoded protein: CASNLAGPEVTEAFF.

This chain connects TRBV19 to TRBJ2-2, with D perhaps TRBD2 (6 bases). In germline, CDR1 is LNHDA, CDR2 SQIVND (reference sequence). The CDR3 extends over 16 amino acids. The V end lost 4 bases, the J end lost 4 bases, and 16 bases lay between the germline ends. The chain's CDR3 is CASSTSASSGTGELFF. The CDR3 bases are TGTGCCAGTAGTACTAGCGCAAGCTCGGGCACCGGGGAGCTGTTTTTT.

The chain uses TRBV2 and TRBJ2-7, with D possibly TRBD1 on 5 matching bases. The CDR3 totals 12 residues. Deletions cut 5 bases from V and 3 bases from J, with 8 bases between. Germline CDR1 is SNHLY and CDR2 is FYNNEI. The chain's CDR3 is CASSLQVYEQYF. For the CDR3, the DNA is TGTGCCAGCAGTTTACAGGTCTACGAGCAGTACTTC.

The genes are TRBV30 and TRBJ1-2, with 9 bases matching TRBD1. Trimming took 5 bases from V and 11 from J; bases not matched to a gene: 9. Germline CDR1 reads GTSNPN; CDR2 reads SVGIG (reference sequence). CDR3 length: 12 residues. CDR3 sequence (DNA): TGTGCCTGGGACGGGGACAGGGAATTTTACACCTTC. This sequence encodes CAWDGDREFYTF. The whole variable domain, remainder taken from reference TRBV30 and TRBJ1-2, is SQTIHQWPATLVQPVGSPLSLECTVEGTSNPNLYWYRQAAGRGLQLLFYSVGIGQISSEVPQNLSASRPQDRQFILSSKKLLLSDSGFYLCAWDGDREFYTFGSGTRLTVV.

The chain couples TRBV18 to TRBJ1-1; 12 nucleotides line up with TRBD1. The CDR3 sequence is 17 residues long. Trimming cost V 3 bases and J 8 bases; bases outside gene matches: 13. Germline V CDR1 and CDR2: KGHSH, LQKENI. The CDR3 loop is CASSPGDRGLGIPEAFF. CDR3 in DNA: TGTGCCAGCTCACCCGGGGACAGGGGGCTAGGTATCCCCGAAGCTTTCTTT.

This clone showed up just a few times. This chain's CDR3 is CASSQEGGRGGSPLHF. CDR3 coding DNA: TGCGCCAGCAGCCAAGAAGGGGGACGAGGGGGTTCACCCCTCCACTTT. J is TRBJ1-6 and V is TRBV4-3; a possible D gene is TRBD1 (6 bases). Germline loops: CDR1 LGHNA, CDR2 YSLEER. The CDR3 covers 16 residues. The V and J ends lost 0 bases and 9 bases respectively, with 15 bases between them.

The chain combines TRBV6-1 with TRBJ1-5, with 8 bases that match TRBD1. CDR1 and CDR2 from the germline V gene are MNHNS and SASEGT. The length of the CDR3 is 15 residues. The V and J ends lost 3 bases and 6 bases, in that order; junction bases with no gene match: 7. CDR3 coding DNA: TGTGCCAGCAGTGAGAGACAGGGGTCGGTTCAGCCCCAGCATTTT. This codes for CASSERQGSVQPQHF.

The V gene is TRBV18, the J gene TRBJ2-1, with a weak D call TRBD2 (5 bases). Trimming removed 4 bases from V and 4 bases from J, with 11 bases in between. This CDR3 is 14 amino acids long. Germline loops: CDR1 KGHSH, CDR2 LQKENI. CDR3 nucleotide sequence: TGTGCCAGCTCACTGAGGGCGTCGTACAATGAGCAGTTCTTC. This gives the protein CASSLRASYNEQFF.

V is TRBV9 and J is TRBJ2-1; TRBD1 matches 7 bases. The germline gives CDR1 SGDLS, CDR2 YYNGEE. J lost 13 bases, V lost 3 bases, and 10 bases had no gene match. The CDR3 is made up of 13 amino acids. CDR3 residues: CASSGRQGLFQFF. DNA of the CDR3: TGTGCCAGCAGCGGACGACAGGGTTTGTTTCAGTTCTTC.

This clone is a singleton in its sample. V gene TRBV7-9 combines with J gene TRBJ2-1; perhaps TRBD1 as D (6 bases). Trimming cost V 4 bases and J 0 bases, with 13 bases left between them. The germline V gene has CDR1 SEHNR and CDR2 FQNEAQ (reference sequence). This CDR3 spans 16 amino acids. The CDR3 loop is CASSSGGQSSYNEQFF. As DNA, the CDR3 is TGTGCCAGCAGCTCAGGAGGACAGAGCTCCTACAATGAGCAGTTCTTC.

The chain has TRBV6-6 and TRBJ1-1; D not certain. CDR3 length: 15 residues. The V gene lost 2 bases and the J gene lost 6 bases, with 16 bases spanning the gap. Per the germline V gene, CDR1 is MNHNY and CDR2 is SVGAGI (reference sequence). The chain's CDR3 is CASSYNILIKAEAFF. In nucleotides, the CDR3 is TGTGCCAGCAGTTACAATATCCTAATTAAAGCTGAAGCTTTCTTT.

The chain is built from TRBV28 and TRBJ2-1, with 8 nucleotides matching TRBD1. The V gene end was trimmed by 10 bases and the J gene end by 7 bases; junction bases not matched to a gene: 18. The CDR3 length is 16 residues. In germline, CDR1 is MDHEN, CDR2 SYDVKM. CDR3: CATDGPRGLTKNEQFF. In DNA form, the CDR3 reads TGTGCCACCGACGGACCCAGGGGGCTTACGAAGAATGAGCAGTTCTTC.

This clone was observed a single time. V is TRBV28 and J is TRBJ1-2; maybe TRBD1 (5 bases). The CDR3 has 12 residues. Trimming removed 11 bases at V and 4 bases at J, with 14 bases between. Germline V gene sequence: CDR1 MDHEN, CDR2 SYDVKM. In DNA, the CDR3 is TGTGCCGGCGGGGGATCCACCTATGGCTACACCTTC. Its translation is CAGGGSTYGYTF.

V gene TRBV28 combines with J gene TRBJ2-7, with a possible D match to TRBD1 (6 bases). Per germline, CDR1 MDHEN and CDR2 SYDVKM. The CDR3 length is 14 residues. V gave up 8 bases and J gave up 3 bases, with 17 bases separating them. The CDR3 DNA reads TGTGCCAGCGGAAGATCGGGACACCGCTACGAGCAGTACTTC. This translates into CASGRSGHRYEQYF.